Shown below are 9 T cell receptor beta chains from a single sample sequenced in a study of CD8 T cells in Susac syndrome. Reverse transcription of roughly 0.5 to 1 ug RNA was carried out with random hexamers. In TCRdb, the immunoSEQ multiplex PCR reads were re-called with MiXCR into one record per CDR3 protein. The data show a few hundred thousand distinct CDR3 sequences, 89% seen once. Sequencing input: CD8+ T cells from PBMCs. The receptors originated from a human donor with multiple sclerosis.

This clonotype was detected once. This rearrangement joins TRBV3-1 to TRBJ2-7, with 10 bases aligning to TRBD2. The V gene end was trimmed by 3 bases and the J gene end by 3 bases; junction bases not matched to a gene: 17. The CDR3 extends over 19 amino acids. CDR1 is LGHDT, CDR2 YNNKEL, per germline (reference sequence). The CDR3 sequence is CASSQEREGPCWFYYEQYF. In nucleotides, the CDR3 is TGTGCCAGCAGCCAGGAGCGGGAGGGTCCTTGTTGGTTCTACTACGAGCAGTACTTC.

In this sample, this clonotype turned up once. This chain connects TRBV21-1 to TRBJ2-3; TRBD2, the table's D call, lacks a check against the DNA. TRBV21-1 is classified as a pseudogene. This CDR3 is 17 amino acids long. This CDR3 is CASSHIGGRFSTDTQYF. CDR3 in DNA: TGTGCCAGCAGCCACATCGGCGGGAGGTTTAGCACAGATACGCAGTATTTT.

This chain joins TRBV6-1 and TRBJ2-4; 7 bases are shared with TRBD2. The germline V gene encodes CDR1 MNHNS and CDR2 SASEGT. CDR3 length: 18 residues. V lost 0 bases and J lost 1; bases outside the gene matches: 9. CDR3 residues: CASSEAHAGEGAKNIQYF. DNA for the CDR3: TGTGCCAGCAGTGAAGCGCATGCGGGAGAGGGGGCCAAAAACATTCAGTACTTC.

This chain joins TRBV20-1 and TRBJ2-2; D is ambiguous. This CDR3 spans 14 amino acids. Germline CDR1 reads DFQATT; CDR2 reads SNEGSKA (reference sequence). Trimming pared 5 bases from V and 3 bases from J, leaving 13 bases between. CDR3 sequence reads: CSAPLESYTGELFF. Written as DNA, the CDR3 is TGCAGTGCTCCCTTGGAGTCATACACCGGGGAGCTGTTTTTT.

The chain has TRBV29-1 and TRBJ2-7, with D perhaps TRBD2 (6 bases). The CDR3 spans 13 residues. The germline V and J ends were trimmed by 3 bases and 4 bases, with 13 bases remaining between them. Germline CDR1 and CDR2: SQVTM and ANQGSEA. CDR3 DNA: TGCAGCGTTGATTCGGGAGCACCTTACGAGCAGTACTTC. Translation gives CSVDSGAPYEQYF.

For the CDR3, the DNA is TGTGCCTGGAGCTTCCAACCCGACATTCAGTACTTC. It codes for CAWSFQPDIQYF. This chain uses TRBV30 with TRBJ2-4; no firm D call. Germline-derived CDR1 and CDR2 are GTSNPN and SVGIG (reference sequence). With 3 bases removed from V and 8 bases from J, the gap between germline ends came to 11 bases. This CDR3 is 12 amino acids long.

The chain joins TRBV7-9 to TRBJ2-7, with 7 nucleotides matching TRBD1. This CDR3 comprises 13 residues. The junction had 5 bases not matched to a gene; V was cut back by 6 bases and J by 3 bases. Per the germline V gene, CDR1 is SEHNR and CDR2 is FQNEAQ (reference sequence). The CDR3 here is CASSRTGLYEQYF. Here the CDR3 DNA reads TGTGCCAGCAGTCGGACAGGCCTCTACGAGCAGTACTTC.

The genes are TRBV27 and TRBJ2-1; a possible D gene is TRBD2 (6 bases). Germline V lookup: CDR1 MNHEY, CDR2 SMNVEV (reference sequence). With 5 bases removed from V and 7 bases from J, the gap between germline ends came to 15 bases. The CDR3 spans 14 residues. CDR3 DNA: TGTGCCAGCAGTCCACCTCCGGGAGTAAATGAGCAGTTCTTC. Protein: CASSPPPGVNEQFF.

The rearrangement joins TRBV27 to TRBJ2-7, with D possibly TRBD1 on 6 matching bases. The V end lost 3 bases, the J end lost 2 bases, and 17 bases lay between the germline ends. The germline gives CDR1 MNHEY, CDR2 SMNVEV (reference sequence). The CDR3 runs 16 residues. The chain's CDR3 is CASSFGAGEHTYEQYF. For the CDR3, the DNA is TGTGCCAGCAGTTTTGGGGCAGGGGAGCACACCTACGAGCAGTACTTC.